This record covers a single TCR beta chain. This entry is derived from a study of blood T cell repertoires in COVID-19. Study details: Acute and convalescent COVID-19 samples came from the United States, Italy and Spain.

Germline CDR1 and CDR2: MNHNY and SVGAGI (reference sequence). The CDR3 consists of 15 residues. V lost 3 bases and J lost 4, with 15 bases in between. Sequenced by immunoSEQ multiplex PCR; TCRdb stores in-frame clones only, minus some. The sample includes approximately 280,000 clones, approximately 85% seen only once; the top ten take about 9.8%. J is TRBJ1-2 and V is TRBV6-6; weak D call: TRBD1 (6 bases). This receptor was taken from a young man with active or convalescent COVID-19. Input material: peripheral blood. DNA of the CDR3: TGTGCCAGCAGTTATCAAGGACAGCCAGTCTATGGCTACACCTTC. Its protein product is CASSYQGQPVYGYTF.